Below, 8 T cell receptor beta chains from the same sample are listed, as sequenced in a study of PD-1 blockade in mismatch repair-deficient tumors. Profiling relied on immunoSEQ multiplex PCR, and the TCRdb table lists in-frame clones only, not all of them. The sample consists of nearly 25,000 clones, 83% of them appearing once. The specimen was peripheral blood, collected 12 weeks after starting pembrolizumab. The receptors stem from an adult with mismatch repair-deficient cancer.

The V and J genes are TRBV5-4 and TRBJ2-3, with 9 bases lining up with TRBD2. This CDR3 has 16 residues. Trimming at V came to 4 bases and at J to 4 bases, leaving 10 bases not matched to a gene. Germline CDR1 is SGHNT and CDR2 is YYREEE (reference sequence). The CDR3 nucleotides read TGTGCCAGCAGCGAAATGAGCGGGAGGCGGGCAGATACGCAGTATTTT. Amino acid sequence: CASSEMSGRRADTQYF.

The chain has TRBV5-1 and TRBJ1-5, with D possibly TRBD1 on 5 matching bases. Trimming pared 0 bases from V and 0 bases from J, leaving 7 bases between. Per germline, CDR1 SGHRS and CDR2 YFSETQ. This CDR3 spans 15 amino acids. The CDR3 loop reads CASSLGGYSNQPQHF. DNA of the CDR3: TGCGCCAGCAGCTTGGGGGGGTATAGCAATCAGCCCCAGCATTTT.

J is TRBJ1-3 and V is TRBV29-1, with D unresolved. The CDR3 extends over 12 amino acids. Germline CDR1 is SQVTM and CDR2 is ANQGSEA. Between the trimmed V and J ends, which lost 4 bases and 4 bases, there was a span of 8 bases. The CDR3 region has the DNA TGCAGCGTTGGAGGATCGGGAAACACCATATATTTT. Its translation is CSVGGSGNTIYF. Filled out from reference TRBV29-1 and TRBJ1-3, the complete variable domain reads SAVISQKPSRDICQRGTSLTIQCQVDSQVTMMFWYRQQPGQSLTLIATANQGSEATYESGFVIDKFPISRPNLTFSTLTVSNMSPEDSSIYLCSVGGSGNTIYFGEGSWLTVV.

V usage is TRBV6-4 and J usage is TRBJ2-2; the D call may be TRBD1 or TRBD2 (5 bases each). The CDR3 runs to 13 residues. Germline values: CDR1 MRHNA, CDR2 SNTAGT. The CDR3 region is CASRDVNTGELFF. The CDR3 DNA is TGTGCTAGTCGGGACGTAAACACCGGGGAGCTGTTTTTT.

This clone was seen a single time. The V gene is TRBV18, the J gene TRBJ2-7; TRBD2 is a possible D gene (5 bases). The germline gives CDR1 KGHSH, CDR2 LQKENI. Trimming removed 4 bases at V and 1 base at J, with 5 bases between. This CDR3 region has 12 residues. The CDR3 DNA reads TGTGCCAGCTCACGCGGGTCCTACGAGCAGTACTTC. This gives the protein CASSRGSYEQYF.

The chain couples TRBV5-4 to TRBJ2-1; 9 bases are shared with TRBD2. The germline V gene has CDR1 SGHNT and CDR2 YYREEE (reference sequence). V shed 3 bases and J 4 bases; nucleotides not matched to a gene: 5. The CDR3 has 15 residues. This chain's CDR3 is CASSSRLAEYNEQFF. DNA for the CDR3: TGTGCCAGCAGCTCGAGACTAGCGGAATACAATGAGCAGTTCTTC.

The chain recombines TRBV11-2 with TRBJ2-5; D could derive from TRBD1 or TRBD2 (5 bases each). The J call may not be correct, given that the DNA end is closer to TRBJ2-7. CDR1 and CDR2 (germline): SGHAT, FQNNGV. CDR3 length: 15 residues. The CDR3 is CASSLEGRISYEQYF. In DNA, the CDR3 is TGTGCCAGCAGCTTAGAGGGACGGATATCCTACGAGCAGTACTTC.

This chain uses TRBV7-9 with TRBJ1-1; no definite D call. CDR1 and CDR2 from the germline V gene are SEHNR and FQNEAQ (reference sequence). CDR3 size: 16 residues. Trimming left V 8 bases short and J 0 bases short, with 19 bases between. The CDR3 DNA is TGTGCCAGCGTCGACTTTGGAGGGTTAATGAACACTGAAGCTTTCTTT. Translation: CASVDFGGLMNTEAFF.